This T cell receptor (beta chain) was sequenced during a study of vaccination effects on CD4 cells after COVID-19. General study findings and limits: Missing from the study were early post-infection timepoints, and its convalescent patients were few.

The protocol was immunoSEQ multiplex PCR, while the TCRdb copy is restricted to in-frame clones and leaves out a portion. The table has 40,000 to 45,000 clones, about 63% seen once; the top ten hold roughly 8.4%. The V gene's germline CDR1 is SGHDN and CDR2 FVKESK. The ends were cut back, 3 bases at V and 7 bases at J, with 6 bases in the middle. The CDR3 runs to 12 residues. With about ten days of culture completed, CD4+ T cells were isolated. Vaccination of participants consisted of two doses of either the BNT162b2 or mRNA-1273 vaccine. This clone is a singleton in its sample. Its antigen is unknown.

The clonotype originates from a human donor who received a COVID-19 vaccine. The chain recombines TRBV14 with TRBJ1-4; unclear D gene. This specimen was CD4+ T cells from PBMCs cultured without peptide, taken after COVID-19 vaccination. CDR3 region: CASSHFGEKLFF. In DNA, the CDR3 is TGTGCCAGCAGCCACTTTGGTGAAAAACTGTTTTTT.